This TCR beta chain was obtained from a study of shared T cell receptors in the human thymus. Using immunoSEQ multiplex PCR, the repertoire was profiled, and TCRdb retains in-frame clones only, with some absent. The data show more than 300,000 clones, 85% to 95% seen once. The J segment lost 6 bases and the V segment lost 5 bases, leaving 18 bases of the junction unmatched. This CDR3 is built from 17 residues. Germline V lookup: CDR1 SGHDN, CDR2 FVKESK. The material sequenced was thymocytes. The chain joins TRBV14 to TRBJ2-7; the match to TRBD2 covers 8 bases. This clonotype was sampled from a human donor. Here the CDR3 reads CASSNKKPGLVFSEQYF. In DNA, the CDR3 is TGTGCCAGCAGCAATAAAAAACCGGGACTAGTATTCTCCGAGCAGTACTTC.